This section outlines one TCR beta chain sequence together with its context. Its specificity is unknown. V shed 5 bases and J shed 4 bases, with 16 bases lying between them. The CDR3 is 15 amino acids. CDR1 is SGHTA and CDR2 is FQGTGA in the germline V gene. Using its own MiXCR run on the 5' RACE reads, TCRdb lists one record per CDR3 protein. The table records around 220,000 distinct CDR3 sequences, about 17% of them present only once. This sample is drawn from a study of CD8 T cells in ankylosing spondylitis. Findings and limits, study-wide: Seven to nine highly homologous variants formed a TCR beta motif that appeared characteristic of ankylosing spondylitis blood.

The clonotype originates from a male donor with ankylosing spondylitis. Sequenced sample: blood, either unsorted or a sorted T cell fraction (not recorded which). V gene TRBV7-3 combines with J gene TRBJ2-3; D might be TRBD1 (6 bases). The chain's CDR3 is CASSPGVQGSDTQYF. CDR3 sequence (DNA): TGTGCCAGCAGCCCAGGGGTCCAGGGTTCAGATACGCAGTATTTT. Full variable domain (remainder filled in from reference TRBV7-3 and TRBJ2-3): GAGVSQTPSNKVTEKGKYVELRCDPISGHTALYWYRQSLGQGPEFLIYFQGTGAADDSGLPNDRFFAVRPEGSVSTLKIQRTERGDSAVYLCASSPGVQGSDTQYFGPGTRLTVL.